The following is a T cell receptor (beta chain) sequence with its context. This receptor's antigen is unknown. Base-call qualities are not available, and no considerably larger clone is one nucleotide away. From its cysteine to its phenylalanine, the CDR3 spans 12 amino acids. The retained sequence is limited to the CDR3, 36 bases, with the frame set at the first base. The germline V gene yields SNHLY for CDR1 and FYNNEI for CDR2. V sheds 8 bases and J sheds 4 bases, leaving 12 bases between their ends. Stable Graves' hyperthyroidism was defined as the absence of progression to ophthalmopathy over 18 months of follow-up. Hyperthyroidism patients were aged 18 to 65 years and newly diagnosed, with disease duration of less than 2 months. Exclusion was applied to patients with uncontrolled infections, other autoimmune diseases, pregnancy or lactation. Diagnoses relied on clinical symptoms, serum thyroxine and TRAb, thyroid ultrasound and orbital computed tomography. Ficoll-Paque density gradient centrifugation was used to isolate PBMCs from around 10 ml of fresh peripheral blood. Total RNA was extracted with Trizol reagent, and quality was checked on an Agilent 2100 Bioanalyzer.

This sample was taken from a study of T cells in Graves' hyperthyroidism and ophthalmopathy (dated by TCRdb to between 2017 and 2020). At the level of the whole study: Peripheral blood samples were taken at the time of initial diagnosis, prior to any treatment. To identify distinguishing TCR V-J signatures, a discovery cohort of about 100 patients was used, comprising roughly 45 with Graves' ophthalmopathy and some 57 with stable Graves' hyperthyroidism. After blood sampling, hyperthyroidism patients were treated with methimazole at a starting dose of 30 mg daily, and ophthalmopathy patients were treated with high-dose intravenous methylprednisolone. The 90 or so discovery patients were randomly split 7:3 into training and test sets. TCR Vbeta CDR3 sequencing of 120 to 150 peripheral blood samples (approximately 44 ophthalmopathy, 70 to 85 hyperthyroidism and around 17 progressor patients) is reported in the paper. Prospective prediction of ophthalmopathy was tested in an independent validation cohort of some 20 hyperthyroidism patients and 17 patients who later progressed to ophthalmopathy. In roughly six Graves' hyperthyroidism patients, the study also compared T-cell repertoires from thyroid tissue with T-cell repertoires from blood. Results the study describes overall, beyond this receptor: A model built on a 13 V-J signature distinguished ophthalmopathy from stable hyperthyroidism, reaching about 88% sensitivity and approximately 81% specificity in cross-validation and 80%/75% in testing. Sample size was not statistically predetermined, and investigators were not blinded to group allocation. In validation, progression to ophthalmopathy was predicted by the model with 70% to 71% sensitivity and 72% to 85% specificity, a median of around 5.9 months before onset. Blood samples also contained most of the expanded thyroid clonotypes (frequency above 0.001), which suggests that blood repertoires may reflect thyroid immune responses.

Amplification of TCR beta CDR3 regions was carried out from RNA transcripts. For the first round of RT-PCR on the TCR CDR3, the HTBI primer set was used together with the Qiagen OneStep RT-PCR kit. Libraries were constructed in a second round of multiplex PCR, after which size selection and purification were performed. The libraries were sequenced on an Illumina HiSeq2000 using paired-end 100 bp reads. Per the original workflow: SOAPnuke was used to process the raw data, throwing out any read that contained adapters or uncalled bases, had a mean Phred below 15, or lacked an exact constant-primer or identifier match. COPE v1.2.5 was used to merge the high-quality paired reads, and each unique nucleotide sequence was defined as a clonotype. MiTCR v1.1 was used to align clonotypes to the IMGT TRBV, TRBD and TRBJ reference segments. The analysis included only V-J combinations with a frequency above 0.0001, which together covered roughly 99% of the repertoires. The TCS score was defined as the ratio of F50 (clonal expansion) to E x V (chaos), calculated using BLOSUM62-based TCRdist between CDR3 peptides within each V-J. Welch's t-statistics and random forest reduced some 510 V-J features to about 12, which were used in a naive Bayes classifier (R e1071). TCRdb itself trimmed the public reads at Q25 with fastp, ran MiXCR and retained productive beta chains. Identical CDR3 protein sequences are pooled into one entry, listed with their most common genes and DNA. These V and J calls derive from TCRdb rather than the authors' analysis. This sample has fewer than 400,000 distinct CDR3 sequences in its table, and 15% to 20% of those were observed once. Of the sample, approximately 33% is held by the ten largest clones.

Sequences were obtained from blood. The chain was built from TRBV2 and TRBJ2-7; the D gene is perhaps TRBD2, from 5 matching bases. The source of this sequence is a man aged 25-45 years with Graves' hyperthyroidism. CDR3 reads: CASAGTGYEQYF. The DNA reads TGTGCCAGCGCGGGTACGGGGTACGAGCAGTACTTC.